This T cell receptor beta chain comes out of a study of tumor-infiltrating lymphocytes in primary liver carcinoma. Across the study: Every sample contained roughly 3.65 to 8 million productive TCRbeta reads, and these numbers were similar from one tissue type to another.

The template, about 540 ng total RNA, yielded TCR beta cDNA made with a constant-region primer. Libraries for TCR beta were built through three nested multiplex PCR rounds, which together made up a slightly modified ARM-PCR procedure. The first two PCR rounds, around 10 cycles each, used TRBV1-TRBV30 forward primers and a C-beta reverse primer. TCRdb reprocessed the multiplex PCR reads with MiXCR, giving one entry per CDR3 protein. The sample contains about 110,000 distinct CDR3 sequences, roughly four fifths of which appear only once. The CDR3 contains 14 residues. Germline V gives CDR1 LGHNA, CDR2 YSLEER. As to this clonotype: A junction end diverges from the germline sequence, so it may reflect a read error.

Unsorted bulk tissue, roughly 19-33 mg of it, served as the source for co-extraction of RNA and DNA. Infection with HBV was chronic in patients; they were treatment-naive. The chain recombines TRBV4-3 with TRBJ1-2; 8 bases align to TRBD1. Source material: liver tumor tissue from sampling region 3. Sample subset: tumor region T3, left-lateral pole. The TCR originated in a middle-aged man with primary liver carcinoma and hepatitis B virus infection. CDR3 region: CASSFQGTGYGYTF. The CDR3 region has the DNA TGTGCCAGCAGCTTCCAGGGGACAGGCTATGGCTACACCTTC.